What follows are 23 T cell receptor beta chains derived from one specimen sequenced in a study of monozygotic twins with inflammatory bowel disease. Using the 5' RACE reads, TCRdb records one entry per CDR3 protein without DNA. The repertoire table contains some 150,000 distinct CDR3 sequences. Sequencing input: blood. These receptors were taken from a human donor with ulcerative colitis or Crohn's disease, or a healthy co-twin of an affected twin (not recorded which).

The chain joins TRBV5-1 to TRBJ1-1. Germline-derived CDR1 and CDR2 are SGHRS and YFSETQ. The CDR3 totals 15 residues. The CDR3 protein is CASSLFTTGNTEAFF.

The chain carries TRBV6-1 and TRBJ2-2; there is no DNA to check the TCRdb D call of TRBD1. The CDR3 loop spans 14 amino acids. From germline, CDR1 is MNHNS and CDR2 SASEGT. The CDR3 here is CASSDWGDTGELFF.

The J gene is TRBJ1-1, the V gene TRBV15; as DNA is missing, the TRBD1 call by TCRdb cannot be tested. The CDR3 length is 15 residues. Germline V gives CDR1 LNHNV, CDR2 YYDKDF (reference sequence). CDR3 residues: CATSRETGGNTEAFF.

The chain recombines TRBV4-2 with TRBJ1-2; without DNA, the TCRdb call of TRBD1 cannot be checked. The germline V gene has CDR1 LGHNA and CDR2 YNFKEQ. The CDR3 loop spans 13 amino acids. CDR3 sequence: CASSQDGGYGYTF.

The rearrangement links TRBV5-1 to TRBJ1-6. Germline loops: CDR1 SGHRS, CDR2 YFSETQ. The CDR3 has 15 residues. The CDR3 here is CASSFEGSQNSPLHF.

The rearrangement links TRBV11-2 to TRBJ2-5; TCRdb proposes TRBD2, but this gene call is untestable without DNA. This CDR3 is 15 amino acids long. CDR1 is SGHAT, CDR2 FQNNGV, per germline. CDR3 residues: CASSLDPSGQETQYF. Full variable domain (remainder filled in from reference TRBV11-2 and TRBJ2-5): EAGVAQSPRYKIIEKRQSVAFWCNPISGHATLYWYQQILGQGPKLLIQFQNNGVVDDSQLPKDRFSAERLKGVDSTLKIQPAKLEDSAVYLCASSLDPSGQETQYFGPGTRLLVL.

The chain uses TRBV10-3 and TRBJ1-1. The CDR3 is 11 residues long. Germline CDR1 ENHRY, CDR2 SYGVKD. Here the CDR3 reads CAIQTNTEAFF.

The chain recombines TRBV7-9 with TRBJ1-4; lacking DNA, the TRBD1 call made by TCRdb goes unchecked. Germline CDR1 and CDR2: SEHNR and FQNEAQ (reference sequence). The CDR3 length is 15 residues. The CDR3: CASIRGGEANEKLFF. Based on the CDR3 plus reference TRBV7-9 and TRBJ1-4, the full variable domain is DTGVSQNPRHKITKRGQNVTFRCDPISEHNRLYWYRQTLGQGPEFLTYFQNEAQLEKSRLLSDRFSAERPKGSFSTLEIQRTEQGDSAMYLCASIRGGEANEKLFFGSGTQLSVL.

The chain combines TRBV12-3 or TRBV12-4 with TRBJ2-6; TCRdb gives TRBD1 as the D gene, but with no DNA this cannot be confirmed. The CDR3 covers 15 residues. CDR3 sequence reads: CASSATGSGANVLTF.

The V call is TRBV6-4, the J call TRBJ1-2; TCRdb gives TRBD1 as the D gene, but with no DNA this cannot be confirmed. The CDR3 covers 13 residues. Germline assignment: CDR1 MRHNA and CDR2 SNTAGT. The CDR3 sequence: CASSVGQNYGYTF.

The chain couples TRBV7-2 to TRBJ2-2; lacking DNA, the TRBD2 call made by TCRdb goes unchecked. Germline values: CDR1 SGHTA, CDR2 FQGNSA. The CDR3 consists of 16 residues. This CDR3 is CASSLWASGTTGELFF.

The chain employs TRBV10-3 and TRBJ1-1; TCRdb names TRBD1, which stays unverified in the absence of DNA. In germline, CDR1 is ENHRY, CDR2 SYGVKD. CDR3 size: 17 residues. CDR3 protein: CAISAFRGTGGNTEAFF.

V gene TRBV5-5 combines with J gene TRBJ2-3. The germline V gene encodes CDR1 SGHKS and CDR2 YYEKEE (reference sequence). This CDR3 contains 13 residues. CDR3 amino acids: CASSPAEQDTQYF.

The chain couples TRBV28 to TRBJ2-6; the TCRdb D gene call, TRBD1, has no DNA to confirm it. The CDR3 is 15 amino acids. Germline lookup yields CDR1 MDHEN and CDR2 SYDVKM. CDR3 region: CASSPPGGTANVLTF.

The CDR3 region is CATESRAGHRGYTF. V and J are TRBV24-1 and TRBJ1-2. The CDR3 consists of 14 residues. Germline CDR1 is KGHDR and CDR2 is SFDVKD.

The chain employs TRBV7-9 and TRBJ1-1. There are 13 residues in the CDR3. Germline values: CDR1 SEHNR, CDR2 FQNEAQ (reference sequence). CDR3 loop: CASSMTWNTEAFF.

The chain recombines TRBV6-6 with TRBJ2-2; TCRdb names TRBD1, which stays unverified in the absence of DNA. This CDR3 is built from 14 residues. CDR1 is MNHNY and CDR2 is SVGAGI in the germline V gene (reference sequence). Here the CDR3 reads CASHWGTNTGELFF.

The chain has TRBV18 and TRBJ1-1; the TCRdb call, TRBD1, lacks DNA for checking. Germline CDR1 reads KGHSH; CDR2 reads LQKENI. CDR3 size: 16 residues. CDR3 residues: CASSPGQGAPGAEAFF.

The V gene is TRBV12-3 or TRBV12-4, the J gene TRBJ1-2; the D call of TRBD1 rests on TCRdb alone, since no DNA is present to check it. The CDR3 is 16 residues long. This CDR3 is CASSTPGPNANYGYTF.

The chain carries TRBV12-3 or TRBV12-4 and TRBJ1-1; TCRdb's D gene call, TRBD1, goes unchecked for lack of DNA. The CDR3 runs 14 residues. This chain's CDR3 is CASSVQAPNTEAFF.

The chain employs TRBV12-3 or TRBV12-4 and TRBJ2-4; the D call from TCRdb, TRBD2, cannot be confirmed without DNA. The CDR3 runs to 12 residues. The CDR3 region is CASSLTINIQYF.

V usage is TRBV5-1 and J usage is TRBJ2-1; TCRdb's D gene call, TRBD1, goes unchecked for lack of DNA. CDR3 length equals 15 residues. Germline V gene lookup returns CDR1 SGHRS and CDR2 YFSETQ. The CDR3 region is CASSLVTGLVNEQFF. Filled out from reference TRBV5-1 and TRBJ2-1, the complete variable domain reads KAGVTQTPRYLIKTRGQQVTLSCSPISGHRSVSWYQQTPGQGLQFLFEYFSETQRNKGNFPGRFSGRQFSNSRSEMNVSTLELGDSALYLCASSLVTGLVNEQFFGPGTRLTVL.

The chain employs TRBV20-1 and TRBJ1-2; TCRdb's assignment of TRBD1 cannot be checked, as there is no DNA. In germline, CDR1 is DFQATT, CDR2 SNEGSKA (reference sequence). This CDR3 is built from 15 residues. The chain's CDR3 is CSAREGGAVMRGYTF.